This is a list of T cell receptor beta chains from one sample in a study of shared clonotypes between healthy human individuals. Libraries were prepared by immunoSEQ multiplex PCR; TCRdb keeps only in-frame clonotypes and omits some of them. The sample consists of about 2,500,000 clones, around 90% of them appearing once. The source material was naive CD4+ T cells sorted from blood. The receptors were gathered from a young man in good health. CDR3s include the opening cysteine and the closing phenylalanine or tryptophan. The D gene is left open where the match is weak. Clone size is stated in some rows and not others, as once, few, many or a class when expanded.

V: TRBV30
size: .
D: TRBD2
J: TRBJ2-7
DNA: TGTGCCTGGACCCTTAGCGGGGTTACCTACGAGCAGTACTTC
CDR3: CAWTLSGVTYEQYF

V: TRBV4-1
size: .
D: .
J: TRBJ2-5
DNA: TGCGCCAGCAGCCAACCTCCAGACTCAAAAGAGACCCAGTACTTC
CDR3: CASSQPPDSKETQYF

V: TRBV4-3
size: .
D: TRBD1
J: TRBJ2-7
DNA: TGCGCCAGCAGCCAAGATCCGGACAGGGCCTACGAGCAGTACTTC
CDR3: CASSQDPDRAYEQYF

V: TRBV19
size: .
D: TRBD1
J: TRBJ2-7
DNA: TGTGCCAGTAGTACGCAGGGGGCTTCCTACGAGCAGTACTTC
CDR3: CASSTQGASYEQYF

V: TRBV2
size: .
D: .
J: TRBJ1-2
DNA: TGTGCCAGCAGTGAAGAGGGGTCTAACTATGGCTACACCTTC
CDR3: CASSEEGSNYGYTF

V: TRBV18
size: .
D: .
J: TRBJ2-3
DNA: TGTGCCAGCTCACCTGATGGGGCGACGACGCAGTATTTT
CDR3: CASSPDGATTQYF

V: TRBV18
size: .
D: .
J: TRBJ1-4
DNA: TGTGCCAGCTCACCACGGCCTACAGATGAAAAACTGTTTTTT
CDR3: CASSPRPTDEKLFF

V: TRBV18
size: once
D: .
J: TRBJ2-2
DNA: TGTGCCAGCTCGAAGGCAGCGAACACCGGGGAGCTGTTTTTT
CDR3: CASSKAANTGELFF

V: TRBV5-1
size: .
D: TRBD2
J: TRBJ2-7
DNA: TGCGCCAGCAGGCTCGGTACAGCGGGGGCCTACGAGCAGTACTTC
CDR3: CASRLGTAGAYEQYF

V: TRBV15
size: .
D: .
J: TRBJ2-7
DNA: TGTGCCACCATCTACGAGCAGTACTTC
CDR3: CATIYEQYF

V: TRBV7-2
size: .
D: .
J: TRBJ2-7
DNA: TGTGCCAGCGACCCCGGGGTAGCGGCGTCCTACGAGCAGTACTTC
CDR3: CASDPGVAASYEQYF

V: TRBV4-1
size: .
D: TRBD2
J: TRBJ2-7
DNA: TGCGCCAGCAGTAAGAGGGTACGGGGGGACTCCTACGAGCAGTACTTC
CDR3: CASSKRVRGDSYEQYF

V: TRBV7-9
size: .
D: .
J: TRBJ2-7
DNA: TGTGCCAGCAGCTTAAAGGGGGGCAGGGCGGATTCGTACGAGCAGTACTTC
CDR3: CASSLKGGRADSYEQYF

V: TRBV4-3
size: .
D: .
J: TRBJ2-7
DNA: TGCGCCAGCAGCCAAGACGCCAGAGCCTACGAGCAGTACTTC
CDR3: CASSQDARAYEQYF